One and the same sample provided the 10 T cell receptor beta chains below, sequenced in a study of cytomegalovirus exposure and HLA in healthy donors. The PCR contained 60 Vbeta and 13 Jbeta primers. TCRdb's copy holds only in-frame clones and misses some; the assay was immunoSEQ multiplex PCR. Found here are fewer than 110,000 clones, 76% of them singletons; the top ten hold about 9.4%. Sequencing used PBMCs. The receptors originated from a woman aged 18-30 years in good health and CMV-seropositive.

As concerns this clone: Its ends do not fully match the called genes, so a read error is possible. This chain links TRBV5-4 with TRBJ2-3; 10 bases are shared with TRBD1. This CDR3 comprises 15 residues. The germline V gene has CDR1 SGHNT and CDR2 YYREEE (reference sequence). The CDR3 sequence is CASNLPGQGADTQYF. CDR3 coding DNA: TGTGCCAGCAACTTGCCCGGACAGGGGGCAGATACGCAGTATTTT.

This chain joins TRBV4-1 and TRBJ1-1; 7 positions match TRBD1. Germline V lookup: CDR1 MGHRA, CDR2 YSYEKL. The CDR3 sequence is 14 residues long. The ends lost 5 bases at V and 5 bases at J; junction bases unmatched: 8. The CDR3 sequence: CASSFPGGRTEAFF. CDR3 nucleotides: TGCGCCAGCAGCTTCCCAGGGGGAAGGACTGAAGCTTTCTTT.

Only a few counts were recorded for this clone. This chain uses TRBV29-1 with TRBJ1-3, with D possibly being TRBD1 (5 bases). This CDR3 is built from 14 residues. V lost 6 bases, J lost 3 bases, and 15 bases lay in between. Germline-derived CDR1 and CDR2 are SQVTM and ANQGSEA. DNA of the CDR3: TGCAGCGTCGGGCTAGGACAAGTTGGAAACACCATATATTTT. Encoded protein: CSVGLGQVGNTIYF.

This clone turned up a few times. The chain uses TRBV13 and TRBJ1-2, with TRBD1 identical over 7 bases. The J segment lost 8 bases and the V segment lost 5 bases, leaving 5 bases of the junction unmatched. The germline gives CDR1 PRHDT, CDR2 FYEKMQ (reference sequence). CDR3 length equals 12 residues. The CDR3 sequence is CASSVDRAGYTF. In DNA form, the CDR3 reads TGTGCCAGCAGCGTCGACAGGGCCGGCTACACCTTC.

The gene calls are TRBV6-4 and TRBJ1-2, with 8 bases lining up with TRBD1. The CDR3 loop spans 17 amino acids. With 4 bases clipped from V and 7 bases from J, the junction kept 17 bases outside the gene matches. Germline V gene sequence: CDR1 MRHNA, CDR2 SNTAGT. CDR3 nucleotide sequence: TGTGCCAGCAGTGCTGTCGGACAGGGCGCTACTGGGACTGGCTACACCTTC. It is translated as CASSAVGQGATGTGYTF.

The chain couples TRBV30 to TRBJ2-3, with 8 bases aligning to TRBD2. Trimming at V came to 4 bases and at J to 1 base, leaving 1 base not matched to a gene. Germline V gene data show CDR1 as GTSNPN and CDR2 as SVGIG (reference sequence). The CDR3 extends over 13 amino acids. The CDR3 DNA sequence: TGTGCCTGGACAGCGGGGGGCACAGATACGCAGTATTTT. Its protein product is CAWTAGGTDTQYF.

V usage is TRBV15 and J usage is TRBJ1-5, with D perhaps matching TRBD1 (5 bases). CDR3 length equals 15 residues. Trimming cost V 1 base and J 9 bases, with 16 bases left between them. Germline values: CDR1 LNHNV, CDR2 YYDKDF (reference sequence). The CDR3: CATSRGEHPGVPQHF. In DNA, the CDR3 is TGTGCCACCAGCAGAGGGGAACACCCGGGGGTGCCCCAGCATTTT.

The rearrangement links TRBV5-6 to TRBJ1-2; perhaps TRBD1 as D (6 bases). The CDR3 consists of 16 residues. The V end was cut by 2 bases, the J end by 1 base, with 15 bases between. Germline loops: CDR1 SGHDT, CDR2 YYEEEE. CDR3 sequence: CASSLGTPFFNYGYTF. The CDR3 DNA reads TGTGCCAGCAGCTTAGGGACACCTTTCTTTAACTATGGCTACACCTTC.

This rearrangement joins TRBV7-3 to TRBJ2-2; possibly TRBD2 for D (5 bases). The CDR3 runs to 14 residues. Trimming removed 7 bases at V and 5 bases at J, with 14 bases between. Germline CDR1 and CDR2: SGHTA and FQGTGA. CDR3 nucleotide sequence: TGTGCCAGCACTCCGGGATCTAGGACCGGGGAGCTGTTTTTT. It translates to CASTPGSRTGELFF.

The chain employs TRBV5-1 and TRBJ1-4; maybe TRBD1 (6 bases). The germline gives CDR1 SGHRS, CDR2 YFSETQ. The CDR3 extends over 15 amino acids. V shed 1 base and J shed 2 bases, with 9 bases lying between them. CDR3 residues: CASSLRGGTNEKLFF. CDR3 coding DNA: TGCGCCAGCAGCTTGCGAGGGGGTACTAATGAAAAACTGTTTTTT.